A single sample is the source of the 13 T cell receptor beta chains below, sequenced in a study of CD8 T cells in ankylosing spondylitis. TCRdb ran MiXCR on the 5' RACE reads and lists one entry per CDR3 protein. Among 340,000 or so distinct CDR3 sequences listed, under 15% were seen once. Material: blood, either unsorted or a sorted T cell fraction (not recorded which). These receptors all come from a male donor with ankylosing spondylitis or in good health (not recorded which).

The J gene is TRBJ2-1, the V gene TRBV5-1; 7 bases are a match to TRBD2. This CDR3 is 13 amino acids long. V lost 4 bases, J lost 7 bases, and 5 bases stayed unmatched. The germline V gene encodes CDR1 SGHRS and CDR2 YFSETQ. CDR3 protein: CASSLSGENEQFF. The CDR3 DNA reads TGCGCCAGCAGCCTCAGCGGGGAGAATGAGCAGTTCTTC.

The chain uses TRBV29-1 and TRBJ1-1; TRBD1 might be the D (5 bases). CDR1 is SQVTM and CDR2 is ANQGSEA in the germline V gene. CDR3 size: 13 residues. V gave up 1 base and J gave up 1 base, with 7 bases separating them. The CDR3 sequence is CSVEVGANTEAFF. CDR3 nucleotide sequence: TGCAGCGTTGAAGTCGGGGCGAACACTGAAGCTTTCTTT.

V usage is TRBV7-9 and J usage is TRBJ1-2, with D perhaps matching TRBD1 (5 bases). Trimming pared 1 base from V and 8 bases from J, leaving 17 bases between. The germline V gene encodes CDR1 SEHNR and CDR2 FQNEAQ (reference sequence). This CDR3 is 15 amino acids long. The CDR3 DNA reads TGTGCCAGCAGCTTAGTCGGTTTCGGGGGGATAGGCTACACCTTC. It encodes CASSLVGFGGIGYTF. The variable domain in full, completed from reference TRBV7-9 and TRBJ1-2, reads DTGVSQNPRHKITKRGQNVTFRCDPISEHNRLYWYRQTLGQGPEFLTYFQNEAQLEKSRLLSDRFSAERPKGSFSTLEIQRTEQGDSAMYLCASSLVGFGGIGYTFGSGTRLTVV.

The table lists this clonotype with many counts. CDR3 bases: TGTGCCAGCTCGTCTCTCAGGGGCTGGAACACTGAAGCTTTCTTT. It translates to CASSSLRGWNTEAFF. This chain connects TRBV27 to TRBJ1-1; TRBD1 is a possible D gene (6 bases). CDR3 length equals 15 residues. V shed 8 bases and J shed 1 base, with 17 bases lying between them. Germline assignment: CDR1 MNHEY and CDR2 SMNVEV (reference sequence).

The CDR3 spells CASSYLGMASSYEQYF. CDR3 DNA: TGCGCCAGCAGTTACTTGGGCATGGCCAGCTCCTACGAGCAGTACTTC. The chain couples TRBV5-1 to TRBJ2-7; D is uncertain. The CDR3 has 16 amino acids. Trimming pared 5 bases from V and 0 bases from J, leaving 18 bases between. CDR1 and CDR2 from the germline V gene are SGHRS and YFSETQ. The full variable domain, with the rest looked up from reference TRBV5-1 and TRBJ2-7, is KAGVTQTPRYLIKTRGQQVTLSCSPISGHRSVSWYQQTPGQGLQFLFEYFSETQRNKGNFPGRFSGRQFSNSRSEMNVSTLELGDSALYLCASSYLGMASSYEQYFGPGTRLTVT.

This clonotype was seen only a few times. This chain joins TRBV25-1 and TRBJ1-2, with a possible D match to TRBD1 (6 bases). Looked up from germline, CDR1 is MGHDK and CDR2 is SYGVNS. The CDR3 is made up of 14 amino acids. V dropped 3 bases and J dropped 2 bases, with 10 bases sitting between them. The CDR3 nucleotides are TGTGCCAGCAGTGAGCCTACAGGGAACTATGGCTACACCTTC. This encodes CASSEPTGNYGYTF.

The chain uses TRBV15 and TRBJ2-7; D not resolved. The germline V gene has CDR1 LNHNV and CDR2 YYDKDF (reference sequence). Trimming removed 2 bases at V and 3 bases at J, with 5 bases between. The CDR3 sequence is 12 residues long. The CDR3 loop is CATSRLGYEQYF. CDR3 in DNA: TGTGCCACCAGCAGATTGGGCTACGAGCAGTACTTC.

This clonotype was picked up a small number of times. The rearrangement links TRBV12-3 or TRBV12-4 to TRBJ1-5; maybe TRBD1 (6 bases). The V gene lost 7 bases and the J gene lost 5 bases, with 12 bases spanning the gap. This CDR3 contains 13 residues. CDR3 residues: CASNLDSYQPQHF. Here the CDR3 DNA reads TGTGCCAGCAACCTGGACAGTTATCAGCCCCAGCATTTT.

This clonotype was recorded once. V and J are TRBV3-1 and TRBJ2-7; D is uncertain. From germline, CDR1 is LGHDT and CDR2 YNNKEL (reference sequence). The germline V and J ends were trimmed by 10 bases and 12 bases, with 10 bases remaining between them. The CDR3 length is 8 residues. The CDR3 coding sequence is TGTGCCACCACCAGAGGGTACTTC. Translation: CATTRGYF.

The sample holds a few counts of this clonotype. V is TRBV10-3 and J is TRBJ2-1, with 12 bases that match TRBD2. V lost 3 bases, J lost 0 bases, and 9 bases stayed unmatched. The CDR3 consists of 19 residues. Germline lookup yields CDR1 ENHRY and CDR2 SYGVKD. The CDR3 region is CAISDQGTSGQSSYNEQFF. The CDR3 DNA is TGTGCCATCAGTGATCAAGGGACTAGCGGGCAGAGCTCCTACAATGAGCAGTTCTTC.

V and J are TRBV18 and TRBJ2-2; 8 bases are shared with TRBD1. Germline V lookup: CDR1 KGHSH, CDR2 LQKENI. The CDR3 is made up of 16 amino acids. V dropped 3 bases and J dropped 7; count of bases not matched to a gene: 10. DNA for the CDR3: TGTGCCAGCTCACCGGCGGGACAGGTGGCAGGCGGGGAGCTGTTTTTT. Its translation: CASSPAGQVAGGELFF. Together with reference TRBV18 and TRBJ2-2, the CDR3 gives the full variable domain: NAGVMQNPRHLVRRRGQEARLRCSPMKGHSHVYWYRQLPEEGLKFMVYLQKENIIDESGMPKERFSAEFPKEGPSILRIQQVVRGDSAAYFCASSPAGQVAGGELFFGEGSRLTVL.

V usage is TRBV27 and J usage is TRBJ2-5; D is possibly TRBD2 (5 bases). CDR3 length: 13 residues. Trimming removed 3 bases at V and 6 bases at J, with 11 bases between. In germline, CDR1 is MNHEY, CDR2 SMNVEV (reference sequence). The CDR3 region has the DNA TGTGCCAGCAGTTTCGAGGGCGGGCAGACCCAGTACTTC. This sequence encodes CASSFEGGQTQYF.

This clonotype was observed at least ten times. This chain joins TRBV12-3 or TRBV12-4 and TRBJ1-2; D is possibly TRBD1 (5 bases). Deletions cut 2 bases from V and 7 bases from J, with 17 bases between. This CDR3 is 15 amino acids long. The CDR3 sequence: CASSLSSRGLGGYTF. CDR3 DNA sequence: TGTGCCAGCAGTTTAAGTTCTCGGGGACTGGGTGGCTACACCTTC.